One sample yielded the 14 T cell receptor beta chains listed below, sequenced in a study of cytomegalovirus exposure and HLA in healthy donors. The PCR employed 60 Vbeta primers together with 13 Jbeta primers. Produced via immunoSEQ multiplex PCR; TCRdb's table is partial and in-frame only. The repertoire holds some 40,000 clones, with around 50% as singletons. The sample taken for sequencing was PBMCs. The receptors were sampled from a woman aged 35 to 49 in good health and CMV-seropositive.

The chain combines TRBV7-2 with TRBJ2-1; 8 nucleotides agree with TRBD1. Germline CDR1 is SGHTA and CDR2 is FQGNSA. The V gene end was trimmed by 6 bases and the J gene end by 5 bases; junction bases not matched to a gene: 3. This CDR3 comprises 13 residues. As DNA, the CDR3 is TGTGCCAGCAGACAGGGGGTTCACAATGAGCAGTTCTTC. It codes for CASRQGVHNEQFF.

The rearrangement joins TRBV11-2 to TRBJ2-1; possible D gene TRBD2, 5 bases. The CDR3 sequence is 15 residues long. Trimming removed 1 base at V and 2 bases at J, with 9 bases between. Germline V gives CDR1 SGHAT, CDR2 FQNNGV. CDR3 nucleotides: TGTGCCAGCAGCTTAGGCCGGGGAGCCTACAATGAGCAGTTCTTC. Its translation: CASSLGRGAYNEQFF.

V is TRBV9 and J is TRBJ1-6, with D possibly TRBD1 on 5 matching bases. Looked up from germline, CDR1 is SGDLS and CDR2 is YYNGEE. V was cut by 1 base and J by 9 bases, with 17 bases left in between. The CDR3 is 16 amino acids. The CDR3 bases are TGTGCCAGCAGCGTAATGGGGGACTATCTCTCTTCACCCCTCCACTTT. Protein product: CASSVMGDYLSSPLHF.

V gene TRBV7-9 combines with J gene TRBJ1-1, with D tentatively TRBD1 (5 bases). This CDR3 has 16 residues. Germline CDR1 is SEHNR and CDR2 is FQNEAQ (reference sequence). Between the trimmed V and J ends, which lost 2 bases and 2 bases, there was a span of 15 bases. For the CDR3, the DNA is TGTGCCAGCAGCTTATGGGAGGGGAACTCCAACACTGAAGCTTTCTTT. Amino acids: CASSLWEGNSNTEAFF. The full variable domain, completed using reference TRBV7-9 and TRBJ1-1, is DTGVSQNPRHKITKRGQNVTFRCDPISEHNRLYWYRQTLGQGPEFLTYFQNEAQLEKSRLLSDRFSAERPKGSFSTLEIQRTEQGDSAMYLCASSLWEGNSNTEAFFGQGTRLTVV.

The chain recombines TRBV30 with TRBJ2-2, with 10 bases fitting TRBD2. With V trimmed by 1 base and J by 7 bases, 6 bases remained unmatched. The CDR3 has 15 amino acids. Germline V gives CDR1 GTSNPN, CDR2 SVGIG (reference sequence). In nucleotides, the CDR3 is TGTGCCTGGAGTGGTCTAGCGGGGGTCGGCGGGGAGCTGTTTTTT. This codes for CAWSGLAGVGGELFF.

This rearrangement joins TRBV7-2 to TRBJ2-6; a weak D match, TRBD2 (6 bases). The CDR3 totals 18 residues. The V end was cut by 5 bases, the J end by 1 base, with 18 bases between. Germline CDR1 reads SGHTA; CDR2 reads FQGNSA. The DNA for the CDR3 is TGTGCCAGCAGCCCGCCCCGGGGGAAGCGATCTGGGGCCAACGTCCTGACTTTC. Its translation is CASSPPRGKRSGANVLTF.

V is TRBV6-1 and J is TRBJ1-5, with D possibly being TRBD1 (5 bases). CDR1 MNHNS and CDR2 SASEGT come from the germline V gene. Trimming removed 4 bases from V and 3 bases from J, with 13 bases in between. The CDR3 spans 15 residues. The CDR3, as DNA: TGTGCCAGCAGTGCCATGGGGGGACCCAATCAGCCCCAGCATTTT. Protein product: CASSAMGGPNQPQHF.

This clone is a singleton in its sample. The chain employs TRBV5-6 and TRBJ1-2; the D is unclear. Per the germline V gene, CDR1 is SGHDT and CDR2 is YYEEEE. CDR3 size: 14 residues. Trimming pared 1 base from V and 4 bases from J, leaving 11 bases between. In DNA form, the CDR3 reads TGTGCCAGCAGCTTGTTCGAGGACTCCTATGGCTACACCTTC. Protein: CASSLFEDSYGYTF.

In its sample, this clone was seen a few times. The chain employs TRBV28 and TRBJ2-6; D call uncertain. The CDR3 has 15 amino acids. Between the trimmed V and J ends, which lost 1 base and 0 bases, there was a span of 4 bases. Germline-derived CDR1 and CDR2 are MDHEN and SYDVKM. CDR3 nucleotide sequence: TGTGCCAGCAGTTTATTAGTCTCTGGGGCCAACGTCCTGACTTTC. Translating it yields CASSLLVSGANVLTF. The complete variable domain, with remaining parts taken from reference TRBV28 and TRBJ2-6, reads DVKVTQSSRYLVKRTGEKVFLECVQDMDHENMFWYRQDPGLGLRLIYFSYDVKMKEKGDIPEGYSVSREKKERFSLILESASTNQTSMYLCASSLLVSGANVLTFGAGSRLTVL.

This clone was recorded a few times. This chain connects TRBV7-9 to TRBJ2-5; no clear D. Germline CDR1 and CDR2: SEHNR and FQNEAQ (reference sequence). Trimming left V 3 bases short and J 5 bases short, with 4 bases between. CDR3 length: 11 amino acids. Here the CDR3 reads CASSFFETQYF. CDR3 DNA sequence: TGTGCCAGCAGCTTCTTCGAGACCCAGTACTTC. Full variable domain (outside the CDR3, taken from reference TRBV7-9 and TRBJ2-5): DTGVSQNPRHKITKRGQNVTFRCDPISEHNRLYWYRQTLGQGPEFLTYFQNEAQLEKSRLLSDRFSAERPKGSFSTLEIQRTEQGDSAMYLCASSFFETQYFGPGTRLLVL.

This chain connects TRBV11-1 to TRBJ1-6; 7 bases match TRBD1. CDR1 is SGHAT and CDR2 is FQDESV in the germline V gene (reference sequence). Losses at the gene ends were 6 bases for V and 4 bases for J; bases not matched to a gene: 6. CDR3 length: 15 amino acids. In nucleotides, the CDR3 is TGTGCCAGCAGACCTGACAGGGCTTATAATTCACCCCTCCACTTT. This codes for CASRPDRAYNSPLHF.

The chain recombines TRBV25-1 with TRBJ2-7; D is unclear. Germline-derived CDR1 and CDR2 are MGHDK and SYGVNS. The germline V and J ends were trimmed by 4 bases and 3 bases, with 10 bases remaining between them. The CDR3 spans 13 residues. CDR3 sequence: CASSAVSNYEQYF. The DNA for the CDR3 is TGTGCCAGCAGTGCCGTTAGCAACTACGAGCAGTACTTC.

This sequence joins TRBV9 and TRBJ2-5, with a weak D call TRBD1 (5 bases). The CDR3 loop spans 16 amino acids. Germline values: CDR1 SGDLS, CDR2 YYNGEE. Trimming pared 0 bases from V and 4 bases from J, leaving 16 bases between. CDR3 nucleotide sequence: TGTGCCAGCAGCGTAGCTCCGGCAGGGTCGTCAGAGACCCAGTACTTC. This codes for CASSVAPAGSSETQYF. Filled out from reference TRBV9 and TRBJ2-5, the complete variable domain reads DSGVTQTPKHLITATGQRVTLRCSPRSGDLSVYWYQQSLDQGLQFLIQYYNGEERAKGNILERFSAQQFPDLHSELNLSSLELGDSALYFCASSVAPAGSSETQYFGPGTRLLVL.

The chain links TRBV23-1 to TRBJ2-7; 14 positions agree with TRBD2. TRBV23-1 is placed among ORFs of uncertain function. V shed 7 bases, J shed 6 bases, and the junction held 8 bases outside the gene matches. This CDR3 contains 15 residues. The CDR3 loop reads CASIPTSGGASEQYF. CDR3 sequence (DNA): TGCGCCAGCATCCCGACTAGCGGGGGGGCCTCCGAGCAGTACTTC.